The rows below give T cell receptor beta chains drawn from one sample of a study of shared clonotypes between healthy human individuals. The assay was immunoSEQ multiplex PCR, and TCRdb's table has in-frame clones only and misses some. The sample shows about 2.5 million clones, roughly 90% of them seen only once. Material for sequencing was naive CD4+ T cells from PBMCs. Receptors were obtained from a man aged 18 to 29 in good health. Some clones in this sample may be carry-over from other donors' samples. Both conserved end residues are part of each CDR3. Each record gives: CDR3 protein, J gene, V gene.

CASSQPAYEQYF	TRBJ2-7	TRBV28
CASGSTYEQYF	TRBJ2-7	TRBV11-2
CASSIGTLTEAFF	TRBJ1-1	TRBV5-1
CASSPAKGLSYNEQFF	TRBJ2-1	TRBV28
CASSQDSTDTQYF	TRBJ2-3	TRBV11-2
CASSNQVFGEKLFF	TRBJ1-4	TRBV2
CASHGQGTYNEQFF	TRBJ2-1	TRBV28
CIASSNEQFF	TRBJ2-1	TRBV29-1
CASSLGVRGMEEQYF	TRBJ2-7	TRBV7-9
CASSPRTSGQTQYF	TRBJ2-5	TRBV5-8
CASSSQGGGELFF	TRBJ2-2	TRBV11-2
CASSLRTGGYYEQYF	TRBJ2-7	TRBV5-1
CASSPRQGAWETQYF	TRBJ2-5	TRBV11-2
CASSDRRLIYNEQFF	TRBJ2-1	TRBV2
CAISGLWTGTNYGYTF	TRBJ1-2	TRBV10-3
CASSSYPSGSYNEQFF	TRBJ2-1	TRBV28
CASSFWGSGNIQYF	TRBJ2-4	TRBV5-4
CASSARLSGDTQYF	TRBJ2-3	TRBV6-1
CASSLGGGRWDTQYF	TRBJ2-3	TRBV7-3
CASSAPGTGVNSGANVLTF	TRBJ2-6	TRBV9
CASSPRGGASGGYTF	TRBJ1-2	TRBV2
CASSLEPRGLRYTF	TRBJ1-2	TRBV11-2
CATTPRPANEKLFF	TRBJ1-4	TRBV28
CASRSTRGGKLYEQYF	TRBJ2-7	TRBV12-2
CASSQLAGGTTDTQYF	TRBJ2-3	TRBV27
CASSQREWTGGLTDTQYF	TRBJ2-3	TRBV4-1
CASTPGTSPFYGYTF	TRBJ1-2	TRBV28
CASSVHLYGYTF	TRBJ1-2	TRBV2
CASSSGVGVHEQFF	TRBJ2-1	TRBV9
CASSRTSGFLYF	TRBJ2-5	TRBV5-4
CASSSGSSGNTIYF	TRBJ1-3	TRBV6-6
CASSLTGRGNTGELFF	TRBJ2-2	TRBV5-6
CASSLRVDTEAFF	TRBJ1-1	TRBV7-9
CASSSGGALYGYTF	TRBJ1-2	TRBV27
CASSLGVGTQGTQYF	TRBJ2-3	TRBV5-1
CASIEREESDTQYF	TRBJ2-3	TRBV28
CASSEARQAHNEQFF	TRBJ2-1	TRBV6-1
CASSLWGSGRNTEAFF	TRBJ1-1	TRBV28
CASSVLPAGVGEQYF	TRBJ2-7	TRBV7-6
CASSWGDTQYF	TRBJ2-3	TRBV10-1
CASSKWGGDWSGNTIYF	TRBJ1-3	TRBV21-1
CATSSYESADTQYF	TRBJ2-3	TRBV15
CASTKGLGSGYTF	TRBJ1-2	TRBV11-2